The clone carrying this T cell receptor beta chain was picked up many times. These data are taken from a study of Graves' ophthalmopathy and Graves' hyperthyroidism. The CDR3 sequence is 12 residues long. The germline V gene has CDR1 SGHRS and CDR2 YFSETQ. With 2 bases removed from V and 5 bases from J, the gap between germline ends came to 7 bases. Amplified TCR beta CDR3 regions were obtained using RNA transcripts as template. Second-round multiplex PCR came after first-round RT-PCR with HTBI primers. TCRdb reprocessed the multiplex PCR reads with MiXCR, giving one entry per CDR3 protein. The table includes around 400,000 distinct CDR3 sequences, about 16% detected once.

The sample was peripheral blood. This chain joins TRBV5-1 and TRBJ2-5; the D is unclear. This receptor was taken from a woman between 18 and 29 years old with Graves' ophthalmopathy. CDR3 in amino acids: CASSFVAETQYF. CDR3 DNA sequence: TGCGCCAGCAGCTTTGTCGCGGAGACCCAGTACTTC. Full variable domain (rest looked up from reference TRBV5-1 and TRBJ2-5): KAGVTQTPRYLIKTRGQQVTLSCSPISGHRSVSWYQQTPGQGLQFLFEYFSETQRNKGNFPGRFSGRQFSNSRSEMNVSTLELGDSALYLCASSFVAETQYFGPGTRLLVL.